This T cell receptor (beta chain) was obtained from a study of T-cell memory formation after mild COVID-19. This clonotype has just a few counts. Its cognate antigen is unknown. TCRdb reanalysed the 5' RACE reads using MiXCR and keeps one entry per CDR3 protein. The sample consists of about 400,000 distinct CDR3 sequences, more than 15% of them appearing once. V was pared by 4 bases and J by 15 bases, with 32 bases between. Per the germline V gene, CDR1 is SGHRS and CDR2 is YFSETQ. The CDR3 has 17 amino acids. Findings of the study overall: SARS-CoV-2 specificity of second-wave clones peaking day 37 was unconfirmed. Contracting clones localized mainly to CM and EM when CD4+ and mainly to EMRA when CD8+.

Sequencing was carried out using PBMCs or a T cell subset sorted from them (not recorded which). This chain uses TRBV5-1 with TRBJ2-1; D may match TRBD1 or TRBD2 (5 bases each). The clonotype originates from a young man who had mild COVID-19 (a few samples of this study predate the infection). Cell type and time point are not known. CDR3 bases: TGCGCCAGCAGCCAGGAACTTTCGGGACGCGGCCTCAGAGATCGGTTCTTC. Protein sequence: CASSQELSGRGLRDRFF.